Following are 5 T cell receptor beta chains from one sample sequenced in a study of cytomegalovirus exposure and HLA in healthy donors. Primers: 60 Vbeta forward and 13 Jbeta reverse. Only in-frame clones appear in the TCRdb table, and some are missing; sequencing was by immunoSEQ multiplex PCR. This table holds approximately 100,000 clones, roughly two thirds found once. Sequenced input: PBMCs. The receptors shown here come from a female donor in good health and CMV-seronegative.

The chain employs TRBV6-1 and TRBJ2-2; 7 bases line up with TRBD1. This CDR3 comprises 15 residues. Germline V gene data show CDR1 as MNHNS and CDR2 as SASEGT. After removal of 4 bases from V and 0 bases from J, the junction contained 2 bases not matched to a gene. DNA of the CDR3: TGTGCCAGCAGTGGAGGGGGCACGAACACCGGGGAGCTGTTTTTT. Amino acid sequence: CASSGGGTNTGELFF.

This clone occurred a few times. This chain joins TRBV29-1 and TRBJ2-2, with TRBD2 matching 9 bases. The CDR3 runs 15 residues. The V gene's germline CDR1 is SQVTM and CDR2 ANQGSEA. CDR3 in amino acids: CSVGAGLAFTGELFF. The CDR3 DNA reads TGCAGTGTCGGGGCGGGACTAGCTTTCACCGGGGAGCTGTTTTTT.

The V call is TRBV9, the J call TRBJ1-3; D gene uncertain. Germline V lookup: CDR1 SGDLS, CDR2 YYNGEE. Trimming took 3 bases from V and 4 from J, leaving 11 bases between them. The CDR3 has 14 amino acids. The CDR3 coding sequence is TGTGCCAGCAGCGCCCGGGCGGGCGGAAACACCATATATTTT. This codes for CASSARAGGNTIYF.

The chain links TRBV30 to TRBJ2-1; 11 nucleotides match TRBD1. The CDR3 sequence is 14 residues long. From germline, CDR1 is GTSNPN and CDR2 SVGIG (reference sequence). With 5 bases clipped from V and 3 bases from J, the junction kept 3 bases outside the gene matches. The CDR3 reads CAWEGQGVYNEQFF. In DNA form, the CDR3 reads TGTGCCTGGGAGGGACAGGGGGTCTACAATGAGCAGTTCTTC.

The chain employs TRBV6-6 and TRBJ1-2, with D maybe TRBD1 (5 bases). Germline CDR1 MNHNY, CDR2 SVGAGI (reference sequence). The CDR3 covers 13 residues. V lost 8 bases, J lost 0 bases, and 10 bases lay in between. DNA of the CDR3: TGTGCCAGCCAAGGGGCCCCTAACTATGGCTACACCTTC. This gives the protein CASQGAPNYGYTF.